These 3 T cell receptor beta chains originate from one sample sequenced in a study of T cell changes during pregnancy in multiple sclerosis. Assay used: immunoSEQ multiplex PCR; TCRdb lists only in-frame clones, some missing. The sample has about 47,000 clones; around 93% are singletons. Here the sequenced sample was peripheral blood, taken in the third trimester of pregnancy. The receptors originated from a female donor with multiple sclerosis, enrolled in a pregnancy study.

The chain is built from TRBV5-1 and TRBJ2-1, with 10 bases fitting TRBD2. J gave up 7 bases and V 7 bases, and 5 bases lay outside the gene matches. The CDR3 sequence is 13 residues long. CDR1 is SGHRS and CDR2 is YFSETQ in the germline V gene. Here the CDR3 reads CASEREGGNEQFF. CDR3 DNA: TGCGCCAGCGAGCGGGAGGGCGGGAATGAGCAGTTCTTC. Full variable domain (rest looked up from reference TRBV5-1 and TRBJ2-1): KAGVTQTPRYLIKTRGQQVTLSCSPISGHRSVSWYQQTPGQGLQFLFEYFSETQRNKGNFPGRFSGRQFSNSRSEMNVSTLELGDSALYLCASEREGGNEQFFGPGTRLTVL.

The gene calls are TRBV7-2 and TRBJ2-2; weak D call: TRBD2 (5 bases). The CDR3 contains 17 residues. Deletions cut 0 bases from V and 10 bases from J, with 21 bases between. The germline V gene has CDR1 SGHTA and CDR2 FQGNSA. The CDR3 nucleotides are TGTGCCAGCAGCTTAGCGCTAGGAGGAGTTTATGTTATGGAGCTGTTTTTT. Encoded protein: CASSLALGGVYVMELFF.

Written as DNA, the CDR3 is TGTGCCAGCAGCTTAAGAGATAGCGGTAGCTCCTACAATGAGCAGTTCTTC. Protein product: CASSLRDSGSSYNEQFF. This chain links TRBV7-2 with TRBJ2-1, with D tentatively TRBD2 (6 bases). Per germline, CDR1 SGHTA and CDR2 FQGNSA. V dropped 2 bases and J dropped 0 bases, with 14 bases sitting between them. This CDR3 has 17 amino acids.